This T cell receptor (beta chain) was identified during a study of CD8 T cells in Susac syndrome. For this clonotype: Its antigen remains unidentified.

CD8+ and CD4+ T cells from blood underwent TCR beta sequencing, which was carried out in a high-throughput format. The CD8+ and CD4+ T cells were negatively isolated, with the TEMRA cells enriched by FACS. Random hexamers were used to reverse transcribe an amount of about 0.45 to 1 ug RNA. Multiplex PCR with immunoSEQ amplified the TCR beta CDR3 across 54 Vbeta and 13 Jbeta. TCRdb re-derived calls from the immunoSEQ multiplex PCR reads in MiXCR, one entry per CDR3 protein. Among some 150,000 distinct CDR3 sequences listed, approximately 96% were seen once. Overall study results and limits: A relatively small number of individuals underwent TCR sequencing and HLA analysis.

Germline V gives CDR1 SGHRS, CDR2 YFSETQ. V lost 9 bases and J lost 2; bases outside the gene matches: 5. The CDR3 contains 13 residues. Sample: CD8+ T cells from PBMCs. This chain joins TRBV5-1 and TRBJ2-3; 8 bases agree with TRBD2. This clonotype was obtained from a human donor with multiple sclerosis. The CDR3 region has the DNA TGCGCCACCGGGGGGGAGAACACAGATACGCAGTATTTT. This sequence encodes CATGGENTDTQYF.